Listed here are 15 T cell receptor beta chains from one sample, sequenced in a study of T cells in Graves' hyperthyroidism and ophthalmopathy. Regions amplified from RNA transcripts were the TCR beta CDR3 regions. First-round RT-PCR of the TCR CDR3 relied on the HTBI primer set. MiXCR, run by TCRdb on the multiplex PCR reads, gives a single entry per CDR3 protein. The sample includes some 270,000 distinct CDR3 sequences, approximately 13% of them seen just once. Sequenced input: blood. These receptors all stem from a woman between 40 and 50 years old with Graves' hyperthyroidism.

This clonotype appeared many times. This chain connects TRBV2 to TRBJ1-2; tentative D call: TRBD1 (6 bases). The V end lost 3 bases, the J end lost 4 bases, and 15 bases lay between the germline ends. This CDR3 has 15 residues. The germline CDR1 and CDR2 sequences are SNHLY and FYNNEI. The CDR3 loop reads CASSERIGTTYGYTF. The DNA of the CDR3 is TGTGCCAGCAGTGAGAGGATCGGGACAACCTATGGCTACACCTTC.

V usage is TRBV7-9 and J usage is TRBJ2-5; no reliable D call. Germline V gene lookup returns CDR1 SEHNR and CDR2 FQNEAQ (reference sequence). V gave up 1 base and J gave up 2 bases, with 11 bases separating them. The CDR3 is 15 residues long. CDR3 nucleotide sequence: TGTGCCAGCAGCTTAGATCAAGACTGGCAAGAGACCCAGTACTTC. Translation: CASSLDQDWQETQYF.

In its sample, this clonotype was seen many times. The chain couples TRBV5-6 to TRBJ1-5; no reliable D call. The V gene lost 1 base and the J gene lost 8 bases, with 13 bases spanning the gap. CDR1 is SGHDT and CDR2 is YYEEEE in the germline V gene. The CDR3 is 14 amino acids. For the CDR3, the DNA is TGTGCCAGCAGCTTGATGGGCGGCCTAAAGCCCCAGCATTTT. Amino acid sequence: CASSLMGGLKPQHF.

This clonotype was detected ten times or more. The V call is TRBV2, the J call TRBJ1-4; D gene ambiguous. The CDR3 is made up of 16 amino acids. Trimming cost V 7 bases and J 8 bases, with 23 bases left between them. In germline, CDR1 is SNHLY, CDR2 FYNNEI. CDR3 protein: CASTEAARIRGEKLFF. The CDR3 nucleotides are TGTGCCAGCACCGAAGCCGCCCGAATTCGAGGGGAAAAACTGTTTTTT.

In its sample, this clonotype was seen a few times. This sequence joins TRBV5-4 and TRBJ2-3; maybe TRBD1 (5 bases). CDR1 is SGHNT, CDR2 YYREEE, per germline (reference sequence). The CDR3 sequence is 13 residues long. The germline V and J ends were trimmed by 4 bases and 2 bases, with 8 bases remaining between them. Here the CDR3 reads CASSADITDTQYF. The CDR3 nucleotides read TGTGCCAGCAGCGCGGACATCACAGATACGCAGTATTTT.

This clonotype was seen repeatedly, ten times or more. The chain joins TRBV2 to TRBJ2-3; the match to TRBD2 covers 9 bases. The CDR3 contains 14 residues. Germline V gene data show CDR1 as SNHLY and CDR2 as FYNNEI. V trimming: 4 bases; J trimming: 5 bases; junction bases outside the gene matches: 4. Here the CDR3 DNA reads TGTGCCAGCAGTGCTAGCGGGACGGGAGATACGCAGTATTTT. Translation gives CASSASGTGDTQYF.

This clonotype was counted ten times or more. This CDR3 is CSDPADRNNQPQHF. The DNA for the CDR3 is TGCAGCGACCCAGCGGACAGAAACAATCAGCCCCAGCATTTT. The chain links TRBV29-1 to TRBJ1-5; perhaps TRBD1 as D (6 bases). Germline CDR1 and CDR2: SQVTM and ANQGSEA. The CDR3 extends over 14 amino acids. V was pared by 7 bases and J by 3 bases, with 16 bases between.

There are many counts of this clonotype. The chain uses TRBV3-1 and TRBJ2-1; D gene unclear. The CDR3 spans 15 residues. Per the germline V gene, CDR1 is LGHDT and CDR2 is YNNKEL (reference sequence). V was trimmed by 0 bases and J by 4 bases, leaving 10 bases between them. CDR3 in DNA: TGTGCCAGCAGCCAAGAAAATTTCGGATACAATGAGCAGTTCTTC. Its protein product is CASSQENFGYNEQFF.

This clonotype was detected many times. This chain links TRBV6-1 with TRBJ1-5, with 9 bases fitting TRBD1. The CDR3 runs 15 residues. CDR1 is MNHNS and CDR2 is SASEGT in the germline V gene. Losses at the gene ends were 6 bases for V and 0 bases for J; bases not matched to a gene: 3. CDR3 loop: CASRPQGASNQPQHF. CDR3 sequence (DNA): TGTGCCAGCAGACCACAGGGGGCTAGCAATCAGCCCCAGCATTTT.

This clonotype was counted only a few times. This chain joins TRBV24-1 and TRBJ1-5; D is uncertain. This CDR3 is built from 14 residues. Per the germline V gene, CDR1 is KGHDR and CDR2 is SFDVKD. V was trimmed by 7 bases and J by 2 bases, leaving 11 bases between them. The CDR3 DNA follows: TGTGCCACCAGCCGGGGTAGCCGCAATCAGCCCCAGCATTTT. Protein: CATSRGSRNQPQHF.

This chain links TRBV7-9 with TRBJ2-1; 10 bases agree with TRBD2. The germline V gene encodes CDR1 SEHNR and CDR2 FQNEAQ (reference sequence). The length of the CDR3 is 17 residues. Trimming at V came to 3 bases and at J to 7 bases, leaving 12 bases not matched to a gene. CDR3 sequence: CASSLINLAGVGNEQFF. CDR3 sequence (DNA): TGTGCCAGCAGCTTGATTAATCTAGCGGGAGTGGGAAATGAGCAGTTCTTC.

Details on this clonotype: This may stem from a read error, because a much larger clone lies one nucleotide away. The chain combines TRBV29-1 with TRBJ1-3; D call uncertain. The length of the CDR3 is 13 residues. Looked up from germline, CDR1 is SQVTM and CDR2 is ANQGSEA. The CDR3, as DNA: TGCAGCGTTGTCTTGCAAACTGGAAACACCATACATTTT. The encoded protein is CSVVLQTGNTIHF.

With regard to this clonotype: A clone one base away is much larger, so this may be a read error. The chain couples TRBV7-9 to TRBJ1-6; maybe TRBD1 (5 bases). The CDR3 has 15 residues. Germline loops: CDR1 SEHNR, CDR2 FQNEAQ (reference sequence). The CDR3 DNA sequence: TGTGTCAGCAGCGCCTCCGGGACGGAATATTCACCCCTCCACTTT. It codes for CVSSASGTEYSPLHF.

This clonotype was detected many times. This chain links TRBV6-1 with TRBJ2-3, with D unresolved. This CDR3 has 14 residues. Between the trimmed V and J ends, which lost 5 bases and 0 bases, there was a span of 9 bases. In germline, CDR1 is MNHNS, CDR2 SASEGT. CDR3 sequence (DNA): TGTGCCAGCAGTTACGATACTAGCACAGATACGCAGTATTTT. Its translation: CASSYDTSTDTQYF.

Note on this clonotype: Given a much more abundant clone one base away, this may be a read error. The chain uses TRBV6-1 and TRBJ1-6; D is unresolved. Germline assignment: CDR1 MNHNS and CDR2 SASEGT. The V and J ends lost 6 bases and 10 bases respectively, with 13 bases between them. CDR3 length: 13 residues. CDR3 DNA: TGTGCCAGCAGGAGGAGACTGGAATCACCCCTCCACTTT. Residues: CASRRRLESPLHF.